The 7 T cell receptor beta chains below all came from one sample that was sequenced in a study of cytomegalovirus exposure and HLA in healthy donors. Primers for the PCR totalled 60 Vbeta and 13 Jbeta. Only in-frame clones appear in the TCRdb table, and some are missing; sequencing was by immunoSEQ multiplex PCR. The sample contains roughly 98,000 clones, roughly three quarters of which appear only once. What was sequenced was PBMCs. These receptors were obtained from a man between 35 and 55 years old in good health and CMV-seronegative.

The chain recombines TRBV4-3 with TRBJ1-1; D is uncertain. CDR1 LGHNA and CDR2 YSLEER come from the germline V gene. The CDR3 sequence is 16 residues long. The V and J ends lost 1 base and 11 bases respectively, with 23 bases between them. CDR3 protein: CASSQGPGSRGVSAFF. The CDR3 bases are TGCGCCAGCAGCCAAGGTCCCGGATCCCGAGGCGTGTCGGCTTTCTTT.

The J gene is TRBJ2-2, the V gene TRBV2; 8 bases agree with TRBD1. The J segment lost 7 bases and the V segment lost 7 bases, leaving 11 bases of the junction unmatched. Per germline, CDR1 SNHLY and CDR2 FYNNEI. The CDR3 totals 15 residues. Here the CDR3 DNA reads TGTGCCAGCAAGAAGGACAGGGCGGAGGGCGGGGAGCTGTTTTTT. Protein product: CASKKDRAEGGELFF.

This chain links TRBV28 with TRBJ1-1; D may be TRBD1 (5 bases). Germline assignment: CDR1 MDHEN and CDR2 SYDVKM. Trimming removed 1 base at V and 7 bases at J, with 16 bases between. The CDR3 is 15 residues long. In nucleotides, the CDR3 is TGTGCCAGCAGTTTATCCCCCGGTTCGGGGGGTGAAGCTTTCTTT. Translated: CASSLSPGSGGEAFF.

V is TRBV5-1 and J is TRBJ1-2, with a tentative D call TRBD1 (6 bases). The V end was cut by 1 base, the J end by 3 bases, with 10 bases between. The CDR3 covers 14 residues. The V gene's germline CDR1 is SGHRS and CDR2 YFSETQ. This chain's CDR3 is CASSLQGRHYGYTF. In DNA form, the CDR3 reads TGCGCCAGCAGCTTGCAGGGGAGACACTATGGCTACACCTTC. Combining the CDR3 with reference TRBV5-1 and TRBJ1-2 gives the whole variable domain KAGVTQTPRYLIKTRGQQVTLSCSPISGHRSVSWYQQTPGQGLQFLFEYFSETQRNKGNFPGRFSGRQFSNSRSEMNVSTLELGDSALYLCASSLQGRHYGYTFGSGTRLTVV.

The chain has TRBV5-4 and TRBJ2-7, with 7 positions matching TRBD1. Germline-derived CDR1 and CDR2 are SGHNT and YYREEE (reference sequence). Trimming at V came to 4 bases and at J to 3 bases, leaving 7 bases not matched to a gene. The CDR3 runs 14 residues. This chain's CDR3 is CASSPRGLSYEQYF. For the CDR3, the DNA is TGTGCCAGCAGCCCTAGGGGGCTCAGCTACGAGCAGTACTTC.

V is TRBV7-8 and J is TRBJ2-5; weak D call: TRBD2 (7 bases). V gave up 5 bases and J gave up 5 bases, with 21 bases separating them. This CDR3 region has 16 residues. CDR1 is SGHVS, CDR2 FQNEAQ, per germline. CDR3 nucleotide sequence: TGTGCCAGCAGCCCACTCCGAAGGGGGGGAGGGGAGACCCAGTACTTC. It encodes CASSPLRRGGGETQYF.

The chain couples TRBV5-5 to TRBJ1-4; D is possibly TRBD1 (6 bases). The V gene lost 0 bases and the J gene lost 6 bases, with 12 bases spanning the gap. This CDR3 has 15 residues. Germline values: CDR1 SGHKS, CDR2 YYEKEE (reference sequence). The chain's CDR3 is CASSLEGGRDEKLFF. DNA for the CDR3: TGTGCCAGCAGCTTGGAGGGGGGGCGGGATGAAAAACTGTTTTTT.